This TCR beta chain was recorded in a study of blood T cell repertoires in COVID-19. Whole-study context: The origin of the acute and convalescent COVID-19 samples was the United States, Italy and Spain. In each case, the material was cDNA or gDNA derived from T cells, B-cell-depleted T cells, or PBMCs.

One Seattle source followed patients from active infection through their disease course. In the authors' workflow: The assay estimated nucleated cells by amplifying reference gene primers. Assay used: immunoSEQ multiplex PCR; TCRdb lists only in-frame clones, some missing. That table is the source of V, J and clone size, and D and trimming were worked out from the DNA. Of fewer than 40,000 clones in the sample, 81% are singletons; the top ten hold about 3%. Sequenced sample: peripheral blood. The sequence came from a man in his sixties or seventies with COVID-19, enrolled during active disease.

For the CDR3, the DNA is TGCAGTCCTCAGGGAATAGAGACCCAGTACTTC. Translation gives CSPQGIETQYF. The chain links TRBV20-1 to TRBJ2-5, with TRBD1 as a possible D gene (5 bases). This CDR3 is 11 amino acids long. The V end lost 8 bases, the J end lost 4 bases, and 11 bases lay between the germline ends. Germline-derived CDR1 and CDR2 are DFQATT and SNEGSKA (reference sequence).